These T cell receptor beta chains were read from a single sample in a study of blood T cell repertoires in COVID-19. Using immunoSEQ multiplex PCR, the repertoire was profiled, and TCRdb retains in-frame clones only, with some absent. The sample shows 250,000 to 350,000 clones, roughly nine tenths of them seen only once. The sequenced sample consisted of peripheral blood. The receptors originated from a woman in her twenties or thirties with COVID-19, enrolled during active disease. CDR3s include the opening cysteine and the closing phenylalanine or tryptophan. The order of the fields is J gene, D gene, clone size, V gene, CDR3 protein, CDR3 DNA. The D gene is left open where the match is weak. Rows may omit the clone size; those that give it use once, few, many or a size class.

>TRBJ1-3|-|-|TRBV5-1
CASSPSARGGNTIYF
TGCGCCAGCAGCCCTTCCGCAAGGGGGGGAAACACCATATATTTT
>TRBJ1-2|-|-|TRBV30
CACPGGPVYGYTF
TGTGCCTGCCCCGGGGGACCGGTCTATGGCTACACCTTC
>TRBJ2-3|-|once|TRBV5-4
CASSPQGWRVDTQYF
TGTGCCAGCAGCCCACAGGGGTGGAGGGTAGATACGCAGTATTTT
>TRBJ1-1|-|once|TRBV6-6
CASRTATNTEAFF
TGTGCCAGCAGGACAGCAACGAACACTGAAGCTTTCTTT
>TRBJ2-7|TRBD2|-|TRBV2
CASSELLAGVGEQYF
TGTGCCAGCAGTGAATTACTAGCGGGAGTCGGGGAGCAGTACTTC
>TRBJ1-2|-|-|TRBV28
CASRRGLANYGYTF
TGTGCCAGCAGACGGGGGTTAGCTAACTATGGCTACACCTTC
>TRBJ2-1|TRBD2|-|TRBV5-1
CASSAGGSNNEQFF
TGCGCCAGCAGTGCGGGAGGTTCGAACAATGAGCAGTTCTTC
>TRBJ1-6|-|few|TRBV5-1
CASSLGTVNSPLHF
TGCGCCAGCAGCTTGGGGACTGTTAATTCACCCCTCCACTTT
>TRBJ2-3|TRBD1|once|TRBV7-9
CASSLSSWGQGEDTQYF
TGTGCCAGCAGCTTGAGTTCCTGGGGACAGGGGGAAGATACGCAGTATTTT
>TRBJ2-2|-|-|TRBV29-1
CSGQNTGELFF
TGCAGCGGACAGAACACCGGGGAGCTGTTTTTT
>TRBJ1-5|TRBD1|-|TRBV3-1/TRBV3-2
CASSQDQTGYSNQPQHF
TGTGCCAGCAGCCAAGATCAGACAGGGTATAGCAATCAGCCCCAGCATTTT
>TRBJ1-1|-|-|TRBV20-1
CSAGSGPEAFF
TGCAGTGCCGGATCAGGCCCCGAAGCTTTCTTT
>TRBJ1-1|-|-|TRBV19
CASSHTGIEAFF
TGTGCCAGTAGCCATACAGGAATTGAAGCTTTCTTT
>TRBJ1-3|-|-|TRBV19
CASRSYSGNTIYF
TGTGCCAGTAGATCGTACTCTGGAAACACCATATATTTT
>TRBJ2-5|-|-|TRBV27
CASSASGNWQETQYF
TGTGCCAGCAGTGCTTCAGGGAATTGGCAAGAGACCCAGTACTTC
>TRBJ1-3|-|-|TRBV19
CASSNQGHDGNTIYF
TGTGCCAGTTCGAACCAGGGACATGATGGAAACACCATATATTTT
>TRBJ2-1|TRBD2|-|TRBV7-9
CASSLRRERIDEQFF
TGTGCCAGCAGCTTACGGCGGGAGCGGATAGATGAGCAGTTCTTC
>TRBJ2-5|-|-|TRBV7-9
CASSWDSYGETQYF
TGTGCCAGCAGCTGGGACTCCTACGGGGAGACCCAGTACTTC
>TRBJ2-2|TRBD2|-|TRBV11-3
CASRGRGELFF
TGTGCCAGCCGCGGGAGGGGGGAGCTGTTTTTT
>TRBJ1-6|-|-|TRBV12-3/TRBV12-4
CASSFEGPPLHF
TGTGCCAGCAGTTTTGAGGGTCCACCCCTCCACTTT
>TRBJ2-7|-|once|TRBV11-2
CASSFLLSRVSYEQYF
TGTGCCAGCAGCTTTCTCCTCTCCAGGGTCTCCTACGAGCAGTACTTC
>TRBJ2-6|TRBD1|-|TRBV25-1
CASSRQGSSGANVLTF
TGTGCCAGCAGCAGACAGGGTAGCTCTGGGGCCAACGTCCTGACTTTC
>TRBJ2-7|TRBD2|-|TRBV15
CATSRDPPGLAFYEQYF
TGTGCCACCAGCAGAGATCCCCCGGGACTAGCGTTTTACGAGCAGTACTTC
>TRBJ2-1|-|-|TRBV27
CASSLSGWNEQFF
TGTGCCAGCAGTTTATCCGGTTGGAATGAGCAGTTCTTC
>TRBJ2-3|TRBD2|-|TRBV9
CASISGTRSTDTQYF
TGTGCCAGCATCAGCGGGACTAGAAGCACAGATACGCAGTATTTT
>TRBJ2-3|TRBD2|-|TRBV11-2
CASSLGGPLAGGPTDTQYF
TGTGCCAGCAGCTTAGGAGGTCCACTAGCGGGAGGGCCCACAGATACGCAGTATTTT
>TRBJ1-1|-|-|TRBV28
CASSRRGLWTEAFF
TGTGCCAGCAGCCGCAGGGGTCTGTGGACTGAAGCTTTCTTT
>TRBJ1-1|TRBD1|-|TRBV28
CASSLLGRTLQGMNTEAFF
TGTGCCAGCAGTTTATTAGGTCGTACATTACAGGGGATGAACACTGAAGCTTTCTTT
>TRBJ1-5|-|once|TRBV4-2
CASSQEFEVRNQPQHF
TGTGCCAGCAGCCAAGAGTTTGAGGTTCGCAATCAGCCCCAGCATTTT